Below, 15 T cell receptor beta chains from the same sample are listed, as sequenced in a study of beta chain features in type 1 diabetes (dated by TCRdb to 2016 to 2019). General study outcomes and caveats: Type 1 diabetes patients showed a moderate but significant shortening of TCRB CDR3 length in all four CD4+ subsets.

Their specific antigens are unknown. The library was built by means of the immunoSEQ multiplex PCR assay. The entire isolated RNA was reverse transcribed using the High Capacity cDNA Reverse Transcription Kit, and thus expressed TCRB transcripts were sequenced. The source is immuneACCESS, and TCRdb retained only in-frame sequences with V and J called. Part of the clones is not carried over; for the studies checked, unresolved V genes explain less than half of this, and the remainder is unexplained. In this sample the table shows 600,000 or so clones, about 14% of which occur a single time. Approximately 0.042% of the sample is taken by the ten largest. The sequenced material came from naive CD4+ T cells from blood. What this sample's cell subset or site label stands for: true naive CD4+ T cells. Receptors were obtained from a man aged 18 to 30 with type 1 diabetes.

This chain uses TRBV30 with TRBJ2-2; D is ambiguous. The CDR3 covers 13 residues. Germline assignment: CDR1 GTSNPN and CDR2 SVGIG (reference sequence). The V and J ends lost 3 bases and 7 bases respectively, with 12 bases between them. The CDR3 DNA reads as TGTGCCTGGAGAAAAACCTACGGCGGGGAGCTGTTTTTT. Its translation is CAWRKTYGGELFF.

The V gene is TRBV7-3, the J gene TRBJ2-3; possible D gene TRBD1, 5 bases. Trimming took off 5 bases at V and 6 bases at J, with 9 bases between the two ends. This CDR3 has 12 residues. The germline V gene has CDR1 SGHTA and CDR2 FQGTGA. CDR3 amino acids: CASSVSGDTQYF. The CDR3 DNA reads as TGTGCCAGCAGCGTCTCAGGGGATACGCAGTATTTT.

V and J are TRBV6-1 and TRBJ2-7; tentatively, D is TRBD1 (6 bases). V lost 3 bases, J lost 1 base, and 19 bases lay in between. Germline-derived CDR1 and CDR2 are MNHNS and SASEGT. The CDR3 consists of 17 residues. The chain's CDR3 is CASSDPLPQGQSYEQYF. CDR3 DNA sequence: TGTGCCAGCAGTGACCCACTCCCCCAGGGACAATCCTACGAGCAGTACTTC.

V usage is TRBV7-9 and J usage is TRBJ2-2, with 8 positions matching TRBD1. CDR3 length: 17 amino acids. The germline gives CDR1 SEHNR, CDR2 FQNEAQ (reference sequence). V lost 4 bases, J lost 6 bases, and 13 bases stayed unmatched. This chain's CDR3 is CASSSPRGRRRSGELFF. CDR3 coding DNA: TGTGCCAGCAGCTCCCCCAGGGGGCGACGAAGATCCGGGGAGCTGTTTTTT.

The genes are TRBV28 and TRBJ1-2, with 8 bases lining up with TRBD1. The CDR3 covers 14 residues. After removal of 6 bases from V and 8 bases from J, the junction contained 11 bases not matched to a gene. Germline assignment: CDR1 MDHEN and CDR2 SYDVKM. In nucleotides, the CDR3 is TGTGCCAGCAGCCTCGGGGGACAGGCGGTCGGCTACACCTTC. It is translated as CASSLGGQAVGYTF.

This chain connects TRBV30 to TRBJ1-5; a possible D gene is TRBD1 (6 bases). Trimming shortened V by 0 bases and J by 9 bases, and 15 bases separated the two germline ends. This CDR3 spans 14 amino acids. The V gene's germline CDR1 is GTSNPN and CDR2 SVGIG (reference sequence). The CDR3 bases are TGTGCCTGGAGTGTAGGGTCAGGGGCTGTGCCCCAGCATTTT. Protein sequence: CAWSVGSGAVPQHF.

This clone has only a few counts. The chain employs TRBV5-6 and TRBJ2-7; TRBD2 agrees at 8 bases. The V gene's germline CDR1 is SGHDT and CDR2 YYEEEE. This CDR3 region has 16 residues. V dropped 4 bases and J dropped 5; count of bases not matched to a gene: 14. For the CDR3, the DNA is TGTGCCAGCAGCCCCCCCTCTTCAGCGGGAGTTCACGAGCAGTACTTC. It is translated as CASSPPSSAGVHEQYF.

This clone was picked up a small number of times. The V call is TRBV23-1, the J call TRBJ1-5, with 8 bases matching TRBD1. TRBV23-1 is annotated as an ORF whose role is uncertain. The CDR3 covers 18 residues. The junction had 12 bases not matched to a gene; V was cut back by 3 bases and J by 2 bases. CDR3 in DNA: TGCGCCAGCAGTCACGGGGTTCTAGTGGGACAGGGCAATCAGCCCCAGCATTTT. Translation: CASSHGVLVGQGNQPQHF.

This chain uses TRBV12-5 with TRBJ2-7; possibly TRBD2 for D (6 bases). Germline V CDR1 and CDR2: LGHNT, FRNRAP. This CDR3 comprises 15 residues. V gave up 7 bases and J gave up 3 bases, with 19 bases separating them. CDR3 bases: TGTGCTAGTGTCCCCCCAGGCGGGGATATCTACGAGCAGTACTTC. Residues: CASVPPGGDIYEQYF. The whole variable domain, filled in from reference TRBV12-5 and TRBJ2-7, reads DARVTQTPRHKVTEMGQEVTMRCQPILGHNTVFWYRQTMMQGLELLAYFRNRAPLDDSGMPKDRFSAEMPDATLATLKIQPSEPRDSAVYFCASVPPGGDIYEQYFGPGTRLTVT.

This clone was observed a handful of times. The gene calls are TRBV4-1 and TRBJ2-3, with a tentative D call TRBD1 (6 bases). The CDR3 is 15 amino acids. Trimming cost V 0 bases and J 6 bases, with 13 bases left between them. From germline, CDR1 is MGHRA and CDR2 YSYEKL. The CDR3 region has the DNA TGCGCCAGCAGCCAAGACGATTGGGGGCCCGATACGCAGTATTTT. Translation: CASSQDDWGPDTQYF.

This clone was seen a few times. CDR3 sequence: CASSPPAGSTYEQYF. The CDR3 DNA reads TGTGCCAGCTCACCCCCAGCAGGCTCTACCTACGAGCAGTACTTC. The chain carries TRBV18 and TRBJ2-7, with unresolved D. The CDR3 covers 15 residues. V was shortened by 3 bases and J by 2 bases, with 14 bases between the two germline ends. Germline-derived CDR1 and CDR2 are KGHSH and LQKENI.

To note about this clone: In the same sample, other DNA sequences code for this CDR3. V usage is TRBV4-3 and J usage is TRBJ2-5; tentative D call: TRBD2 (5 bases). V was clipped by 2 bases and J by 5 bases, with 9 bases between them. The CDR3 is 13 residues long. CDR1 and CDR2 from the germline V gene are LGHNA and YSLEER. CDR3 nucleotide sequence: TGCGCCAGCAGCCAACGGACGGGGGAGACCCAGTACTTC. As protein: CASSQRTGETQYF.

This clone occurred a few times. This chain connects TRBV19 to TRBJ2-3, with D possibly TRBD2 on 5 matching bases. Trimming pared 6 bases from V and 5 bases from J, leaving 18 bases between. CDR3 length: 15 residues. CDR1 is LNHDA, CDR2 SQIVND, per germline (reference sequence). This CDR3 reads CASSQRTPVLDTQYF. The CDR3, as DNA: TGTGCCAGTAGCCAGCGGACTCCCGTATTAGATACGCAGTATTTT.

The CDR3 protein is CASSKENYGYTF. The CDR3 DNA sequence: TGTGCCAGTAGTAAGGAGAACTATGGCTACACCTTC. The rearrangement uses TRBV19 and TRBJ1-2; no reliable D call. The CDR3 length is 12 residues. V lost 4 bases to trimming and J lost 2 bases, with 5 bases between them. CDR1 and CDR2 from the germline V gene are LNHDA and SQIVND (reference sequence).

The CDR3 sequence: CASSLGLAIAGELFF. The CDR3, as DNA: TGCGCCAGCAGCTTGGGATTAGCGATTGCCGGGGAGCTGTTTTTT. The V and J genes are TRBV5-1 and TRBJ2-2; a possible D gene is TRBD2 (5 bases). This CDR3 is built from 15 residues. Looked up from germline, CDR1 is SGHRS and CDR2 is YFSETQ. V gave up 0 bases and J gave up 6 bases, with 12 bases separating them.